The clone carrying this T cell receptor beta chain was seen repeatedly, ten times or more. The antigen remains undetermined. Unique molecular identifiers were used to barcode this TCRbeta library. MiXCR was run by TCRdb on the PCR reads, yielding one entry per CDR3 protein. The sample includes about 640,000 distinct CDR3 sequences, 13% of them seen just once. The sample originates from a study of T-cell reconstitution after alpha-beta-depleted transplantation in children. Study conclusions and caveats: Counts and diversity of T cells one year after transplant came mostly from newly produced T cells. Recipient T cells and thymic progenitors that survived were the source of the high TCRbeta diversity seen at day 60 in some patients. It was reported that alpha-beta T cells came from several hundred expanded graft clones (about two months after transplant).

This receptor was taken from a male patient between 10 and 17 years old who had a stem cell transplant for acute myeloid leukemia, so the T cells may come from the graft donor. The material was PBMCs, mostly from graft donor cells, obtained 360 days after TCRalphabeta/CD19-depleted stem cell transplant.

The CDR3 sequence: CSVAGYNEQFF. CDR3 in DNA: TGCAGCGTAGCGGGCTACAATGAGCAGTTCTTC. V is TRBV29-1 and J is TRBJ2-1; the D gene is possibly TRBD2 (6 bases). V dropped 6 bases and J dropped 3 bases, with 6 bases sitting between them. Germline values: CDR1 SQVTM, CDR2 ANQGSEA. This CDR3 comprises 11 residues.